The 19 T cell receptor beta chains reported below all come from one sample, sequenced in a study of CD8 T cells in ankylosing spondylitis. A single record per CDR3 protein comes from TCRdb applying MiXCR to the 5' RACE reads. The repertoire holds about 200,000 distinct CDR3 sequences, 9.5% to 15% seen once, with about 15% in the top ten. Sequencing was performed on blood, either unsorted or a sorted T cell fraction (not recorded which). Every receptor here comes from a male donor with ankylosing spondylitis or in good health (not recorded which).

CDR3 in amino acids: CSARSGVAGAYNEQFF. DNA of the CDR3: TGCAGTGCTAGATCCGGGGTAGCGGGGGCCTACAATGAGCAGTTCTTC. The rearrangement joins TRBV20-1 to TRBJ2-1; 9 bases match TRBD2. V lost 2 bases and J lost 2; bases outside the gene matches: 7. This CDR3 region has 16 residues. CDR1 and CDR2 from the germline V gene are DFQATT and SNEGSKA (reference sequence).

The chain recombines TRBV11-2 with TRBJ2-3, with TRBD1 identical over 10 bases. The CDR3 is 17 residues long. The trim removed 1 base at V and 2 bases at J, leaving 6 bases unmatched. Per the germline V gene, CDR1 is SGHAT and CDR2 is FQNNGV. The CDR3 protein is CASSLGSTGGPTDTQYF. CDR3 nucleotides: TGTGCCAGCAGCTTAGGATCGACAGGGGGCCCCACAGATACGCAGTATTTT.

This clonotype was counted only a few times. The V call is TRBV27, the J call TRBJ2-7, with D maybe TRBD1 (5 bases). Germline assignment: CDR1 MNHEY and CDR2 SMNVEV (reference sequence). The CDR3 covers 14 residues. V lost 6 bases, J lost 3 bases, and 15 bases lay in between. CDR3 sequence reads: CASSPGWGGYEQYF. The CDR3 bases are TGTGCCAGCAGCCCCGGGTGGGGCGGCTACGAGCAGTACTTC.

CDR3 in amino acids: CSAMRPGAGNNEQFF. In DNA, the CDR3 is TGCAGTGCTATGAGGCCCGGGGCGGGAAACAATGAGCAGTTCTTC. This sequence joins TRBV20-1 and TRBJ2-1; D is possibly TRBD2 (6 bases). The CDR3 is 15 amino acids. Trimming took 4 bases from V and 5 from J, leaving 18 bases between them. The germline gives CDR1 DFQATT, CDR2 SNEGSKA (reference sequence).

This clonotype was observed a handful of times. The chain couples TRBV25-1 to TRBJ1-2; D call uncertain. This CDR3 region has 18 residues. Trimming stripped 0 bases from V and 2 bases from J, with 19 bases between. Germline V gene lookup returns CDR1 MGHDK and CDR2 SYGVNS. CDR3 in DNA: TGTGCCAGCAGTGAATATTGGGTCGACGGAGGACCCAACTATGGCTACACCTTC. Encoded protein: CASSEYWVDGGPNYGYTF.

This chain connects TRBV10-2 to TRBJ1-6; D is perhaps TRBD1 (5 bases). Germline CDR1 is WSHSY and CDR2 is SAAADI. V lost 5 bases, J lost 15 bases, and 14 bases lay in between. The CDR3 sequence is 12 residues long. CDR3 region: CASSKPREILHF. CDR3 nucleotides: TGCGCCAGCAGTAAACCCAGGGAAATCCTCCACTTT.

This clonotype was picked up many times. CDR3 protein: CASSFLWGTEAFF. As DNA, the CDR3 is TGTGCCAGCAGTTTTTTGTGGGGCACTGAAGCTTTCTTT. V is TRBV12-3 or TRBV12-4 and J is TRBJ1-1; D uncertain. The CDR3 is made up of 13 amino acids. V was trimmed by 3 bases and J by 4 bases, leaving 9 bases between them.

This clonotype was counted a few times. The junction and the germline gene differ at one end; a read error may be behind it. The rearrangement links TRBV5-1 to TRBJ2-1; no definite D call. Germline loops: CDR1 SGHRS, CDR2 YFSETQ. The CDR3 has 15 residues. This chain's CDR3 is CASRFEVGHYNEQLF. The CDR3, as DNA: TGCGCCAGCCGCTTCGAAGTAGGCCATTACAATGAGCAGCTCTTC.

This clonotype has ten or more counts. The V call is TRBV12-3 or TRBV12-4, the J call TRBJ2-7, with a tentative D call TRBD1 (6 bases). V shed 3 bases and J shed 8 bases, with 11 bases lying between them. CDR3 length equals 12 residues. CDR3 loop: CASSFPGDQQYF. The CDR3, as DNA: TGTGCCAGCAGTTTCCCAGGGGACCAGCAGTACTTC.

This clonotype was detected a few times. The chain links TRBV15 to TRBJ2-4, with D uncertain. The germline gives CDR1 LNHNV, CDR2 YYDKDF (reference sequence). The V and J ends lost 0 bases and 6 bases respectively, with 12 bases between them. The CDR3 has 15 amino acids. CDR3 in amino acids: CATSREGTDLNIQYF. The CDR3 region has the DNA TGTGCCACCAGCAGAGAAGGAACAGACCTAAACATTCAGTACTTC. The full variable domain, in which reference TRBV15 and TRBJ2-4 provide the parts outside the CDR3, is DAMVIQNPRYQVTQFGKPVTLSCSQTLNHNVMYWYQQKSSQAPKLLFHYYDKDFNNEADTPDNFQSRRPNTSFCFLDIRSPGLGDTAMYLCATSREGTDLNIQYFGAGTRLSVL.

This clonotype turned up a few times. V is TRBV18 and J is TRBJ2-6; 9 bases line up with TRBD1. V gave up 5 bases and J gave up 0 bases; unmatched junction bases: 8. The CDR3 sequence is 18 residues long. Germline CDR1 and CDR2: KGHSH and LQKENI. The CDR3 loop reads CASSATGQGFSGANVLTF. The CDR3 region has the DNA TGTGCCAGCTCAGCGACCGGACAGGGGTTCTCTGGGGCCAACGTCCTGACTTTC.

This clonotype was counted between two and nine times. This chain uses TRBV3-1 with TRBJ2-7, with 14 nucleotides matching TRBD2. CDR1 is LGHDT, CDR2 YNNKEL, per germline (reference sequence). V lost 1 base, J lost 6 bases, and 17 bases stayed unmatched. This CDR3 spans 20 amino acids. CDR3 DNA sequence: TGTGCCAGCAGCCAAGGTTCCCTGTCGGGGACTAGCGGGAGAATCGGCGAGCAGTACTTC. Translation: CASSQGSLSGTSGRIGEQYF.

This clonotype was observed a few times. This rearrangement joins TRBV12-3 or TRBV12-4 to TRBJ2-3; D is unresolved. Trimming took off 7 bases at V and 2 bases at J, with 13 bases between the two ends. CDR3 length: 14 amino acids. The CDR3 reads CASTPGGYTDTQYF. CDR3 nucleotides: TGTGCCAGCACCCCCGGCGGTTACACAGATACGCAGTATTTT.

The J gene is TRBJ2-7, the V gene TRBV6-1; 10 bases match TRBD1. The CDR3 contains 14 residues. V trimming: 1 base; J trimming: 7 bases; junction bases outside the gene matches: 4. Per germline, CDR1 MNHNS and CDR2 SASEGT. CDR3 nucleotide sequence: TGTGCCAGCAGTGAAGGACAGGGGGCAGGTGAGCAGTACTTC. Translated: CASSEGQGAGEQYF.

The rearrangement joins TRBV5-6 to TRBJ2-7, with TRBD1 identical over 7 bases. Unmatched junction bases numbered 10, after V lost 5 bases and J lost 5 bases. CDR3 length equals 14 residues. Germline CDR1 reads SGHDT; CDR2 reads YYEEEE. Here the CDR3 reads CASRTDRVGHEQYF. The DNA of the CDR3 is TGTGCCAGCAGGACCGACAGGGTGGGACACGAGCAGTACTTC. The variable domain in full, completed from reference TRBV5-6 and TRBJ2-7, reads DAGVTQSPTHLIKTRGQQVTLRCSPKSGHDTVSWYQQALGQGPQFIFQYYEEEERQRGNFPDRFSGHQFPNYSSELNVNALLLGDSALYLCASRTDRVGHEQYFGPGTRLTVT.

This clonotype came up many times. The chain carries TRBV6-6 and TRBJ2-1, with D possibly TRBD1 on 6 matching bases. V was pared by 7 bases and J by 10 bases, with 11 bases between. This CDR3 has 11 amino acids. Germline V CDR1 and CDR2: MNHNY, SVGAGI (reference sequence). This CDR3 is CASTRGGEQFF. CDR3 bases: TGTGCCAGCACTCGAGGGGGAGAGCAGTTCTTC.

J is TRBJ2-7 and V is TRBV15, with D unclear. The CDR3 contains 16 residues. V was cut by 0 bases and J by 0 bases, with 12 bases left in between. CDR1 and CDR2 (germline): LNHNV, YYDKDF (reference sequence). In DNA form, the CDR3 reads TGTGCCACCAGCAGAGAGGTAGGGCGGTCCTCCTACGAGCAGTACTTC. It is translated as CATSREVGRSSYEQYF.

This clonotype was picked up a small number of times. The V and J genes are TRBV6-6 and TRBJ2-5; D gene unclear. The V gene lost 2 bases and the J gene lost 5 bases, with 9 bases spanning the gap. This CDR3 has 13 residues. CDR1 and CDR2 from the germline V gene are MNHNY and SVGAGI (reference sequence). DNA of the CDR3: TGTGCCAGCAGTTACGAGTGGACGGAGACCCAGTACTTC. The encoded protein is CASSYEWTETQYF.

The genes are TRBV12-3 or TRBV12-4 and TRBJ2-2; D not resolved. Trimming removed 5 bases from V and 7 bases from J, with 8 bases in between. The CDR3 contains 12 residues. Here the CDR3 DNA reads TGTGCCAGCAGTCCAAGGATCGGGGAGCTGTTTTTT. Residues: CASSPRIGELFF.